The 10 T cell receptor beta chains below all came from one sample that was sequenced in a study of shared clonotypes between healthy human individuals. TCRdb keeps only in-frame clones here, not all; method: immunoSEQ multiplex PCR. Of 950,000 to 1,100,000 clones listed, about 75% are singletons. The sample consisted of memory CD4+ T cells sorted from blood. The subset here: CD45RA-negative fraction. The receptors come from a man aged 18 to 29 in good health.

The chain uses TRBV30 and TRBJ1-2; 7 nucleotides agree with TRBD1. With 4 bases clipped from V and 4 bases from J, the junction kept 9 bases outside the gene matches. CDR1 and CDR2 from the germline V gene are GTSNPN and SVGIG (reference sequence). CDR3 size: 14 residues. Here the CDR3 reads CAWKRQGEFYGYTF. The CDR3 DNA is TGTGCCTGGAAACGACAGGGAGAATTCTATGGCTACACCTTC.

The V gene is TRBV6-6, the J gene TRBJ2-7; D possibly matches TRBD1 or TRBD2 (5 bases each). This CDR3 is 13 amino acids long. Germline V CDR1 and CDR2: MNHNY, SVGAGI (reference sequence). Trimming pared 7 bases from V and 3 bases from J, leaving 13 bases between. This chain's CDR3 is CASTPGPLYEQYF. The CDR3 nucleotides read TGTGCCAGCACCCCGGGACCCCTCTACGAGCAGTACTTC.

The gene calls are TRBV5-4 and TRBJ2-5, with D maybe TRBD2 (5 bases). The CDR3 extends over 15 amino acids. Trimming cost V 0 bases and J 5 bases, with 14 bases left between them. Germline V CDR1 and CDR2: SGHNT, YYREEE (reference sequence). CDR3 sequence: CASSLDKRTGETQYF. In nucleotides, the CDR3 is TGTGCCAGCAGCTTGGATAAGCGAACGGGGGAGACCCAGTACTTC.

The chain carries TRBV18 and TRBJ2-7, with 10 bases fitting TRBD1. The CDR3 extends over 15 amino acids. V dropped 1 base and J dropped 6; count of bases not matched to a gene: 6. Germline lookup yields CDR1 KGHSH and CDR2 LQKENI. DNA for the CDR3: TGTGCCAGCTCACCACAGGGGACAGGGGTTGTCGAGCAGTACTTC. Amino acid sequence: CASSPQGTGVVEQYF.

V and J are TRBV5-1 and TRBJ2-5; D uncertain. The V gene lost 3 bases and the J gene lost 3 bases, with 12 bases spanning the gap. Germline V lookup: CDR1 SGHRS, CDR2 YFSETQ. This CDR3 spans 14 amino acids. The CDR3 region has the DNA TGCGCCAGCAGCTCCCAGACGAGGAAAGAGACCCAGTACTTC. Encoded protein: CASSSQTRKETQYF.

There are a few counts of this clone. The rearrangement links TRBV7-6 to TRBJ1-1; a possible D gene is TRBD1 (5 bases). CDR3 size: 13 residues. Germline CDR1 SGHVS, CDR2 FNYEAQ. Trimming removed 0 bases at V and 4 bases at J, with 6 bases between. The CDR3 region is CASSLARVTEAFF. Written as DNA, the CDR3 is TGTGCCAGCAGCTTAGCCAGGGTCACTGAAGCTTTCTTT.

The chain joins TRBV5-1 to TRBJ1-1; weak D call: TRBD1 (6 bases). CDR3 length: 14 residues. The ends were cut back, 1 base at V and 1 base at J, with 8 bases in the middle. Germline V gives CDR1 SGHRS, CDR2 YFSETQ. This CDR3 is CASSLNRENTEAFF. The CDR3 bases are TGCGCCAGCAGCTTGAACAGGGAGAACACTGAAGCTTTCTTT.

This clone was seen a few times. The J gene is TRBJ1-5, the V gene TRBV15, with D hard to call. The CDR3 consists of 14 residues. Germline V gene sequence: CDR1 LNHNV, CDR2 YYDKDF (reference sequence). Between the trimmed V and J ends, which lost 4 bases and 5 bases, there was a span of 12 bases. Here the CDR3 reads CATSIGVRDQPQHF. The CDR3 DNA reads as TGTGCCACCAGCATCGGGGTTAGGGATCAGCCCCAGCATTTT.

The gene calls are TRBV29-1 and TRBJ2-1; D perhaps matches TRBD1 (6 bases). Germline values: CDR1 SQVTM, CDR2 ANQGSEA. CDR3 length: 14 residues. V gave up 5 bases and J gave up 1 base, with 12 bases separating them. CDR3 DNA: TGCAGCGTTATCGGGACACTTTCCTACAATGAGCAGTTCTTC. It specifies CSVIGTLSYNEQFF.

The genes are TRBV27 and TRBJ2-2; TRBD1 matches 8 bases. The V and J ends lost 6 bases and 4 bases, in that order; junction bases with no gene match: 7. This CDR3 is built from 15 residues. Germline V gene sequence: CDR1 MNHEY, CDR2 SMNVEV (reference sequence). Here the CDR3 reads CASRLQGAFTGELFF. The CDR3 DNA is TGTGCCAGCAGACTCCAGGGGGCTTTCACCGGGGAGCTGTTTTTT.